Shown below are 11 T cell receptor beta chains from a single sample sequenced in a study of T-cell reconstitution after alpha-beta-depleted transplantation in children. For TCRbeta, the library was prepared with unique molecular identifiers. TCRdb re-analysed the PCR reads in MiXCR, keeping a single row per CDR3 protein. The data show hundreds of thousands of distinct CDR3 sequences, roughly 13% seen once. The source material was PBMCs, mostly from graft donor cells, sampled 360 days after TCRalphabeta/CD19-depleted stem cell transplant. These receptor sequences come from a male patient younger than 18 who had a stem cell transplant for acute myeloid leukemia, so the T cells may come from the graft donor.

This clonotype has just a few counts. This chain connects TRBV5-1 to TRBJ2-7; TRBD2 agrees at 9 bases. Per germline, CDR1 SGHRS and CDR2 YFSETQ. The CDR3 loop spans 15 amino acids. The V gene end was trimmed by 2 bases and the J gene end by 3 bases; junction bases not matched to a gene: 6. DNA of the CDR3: TGCGCCAGCAGCTTCCCTAGCGGGGAGAGCTACGAGCAGTACTTC. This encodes CASSFPSGESYEQYF.

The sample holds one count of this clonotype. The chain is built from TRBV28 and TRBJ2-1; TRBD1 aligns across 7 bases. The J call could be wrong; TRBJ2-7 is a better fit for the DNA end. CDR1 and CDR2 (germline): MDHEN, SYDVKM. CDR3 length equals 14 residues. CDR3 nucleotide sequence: TGTGCCAGCAGAGACCGGGACAGCTACAATGAGCAGTACTTC. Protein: CASRDRDSYNEQYF.

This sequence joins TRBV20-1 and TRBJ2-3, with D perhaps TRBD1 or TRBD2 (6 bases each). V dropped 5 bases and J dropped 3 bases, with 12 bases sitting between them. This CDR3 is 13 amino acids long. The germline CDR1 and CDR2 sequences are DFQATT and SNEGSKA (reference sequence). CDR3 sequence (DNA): TGCAGTGCTGGGGGCGGGACGACAGATACGCAGTATTTT. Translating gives CSAGGGTTDTQYF.

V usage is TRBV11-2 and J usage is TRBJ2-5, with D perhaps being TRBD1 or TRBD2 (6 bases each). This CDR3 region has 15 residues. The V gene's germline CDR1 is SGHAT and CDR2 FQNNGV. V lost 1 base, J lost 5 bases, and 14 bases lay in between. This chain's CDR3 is CASSLGARGLETQYF. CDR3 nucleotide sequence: TGTGCCAGCAGCTTAGGCGCCCGGGGGCTGGAGACCCAGTACTTC.

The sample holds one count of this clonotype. The CDR3 nucleotides are TGCAGTGAAAGGAGCACAGGGGTTCACCCGAGGCCCTACATTTCATTCTACGAGCAGTACTTC. Translating gives CSERSTGVHPRPYISFYEQYF. The chain joins TRBV29-1 to TRBJ2-7, with TRBD1 matching 7 bases. Germline V gives CDR1 SQVTM, CDR2 ANQGSEA. The CDR3 extends over 21 amino acids.

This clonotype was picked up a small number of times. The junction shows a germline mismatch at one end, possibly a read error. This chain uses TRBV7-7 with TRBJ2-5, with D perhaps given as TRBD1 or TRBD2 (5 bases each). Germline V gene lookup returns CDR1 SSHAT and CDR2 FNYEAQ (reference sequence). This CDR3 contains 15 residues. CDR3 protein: CASSLNPGTPETQYF. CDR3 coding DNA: TGTGCTAGCAGCTTAAACCCGGGGACCCCAGAGACCCAGTACTTC.

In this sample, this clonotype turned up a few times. For the CDR3, the DNA is TGTGCCAGCAGCGCACCGGGACTAGCGGACTCCTACAATGAGCAGTTCTTC. Translated: CASSAPGLADSYNEQFF. This sequence joins TRBV12-3 or TRBV12-4 and TRBJ2-1; 11 bases align to TRBD2. J was trimmed by 0 bases and V by 6 bases; bases with no gene match: 7. The CDR3 is made up of 17 amino acids.

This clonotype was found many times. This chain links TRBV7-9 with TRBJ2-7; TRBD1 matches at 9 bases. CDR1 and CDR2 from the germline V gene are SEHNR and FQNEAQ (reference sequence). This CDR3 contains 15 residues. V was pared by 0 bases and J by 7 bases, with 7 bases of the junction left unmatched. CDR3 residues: CASSLAGQGPMEQYF. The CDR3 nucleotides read TGTGCCAGCAGCTTAGCCGGACAGGGGCCCATGGAGCAGTACTTC.

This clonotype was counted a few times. The CDR3 reads CASSLWQGRAVHSYEQYF. For the CDR3, the DNA is TGTGCCAGCAGTTTATGGCAGGGACGAGCTGTTCACTCCTACGAGCAGTACTTC. This chain joins TRBV28 and TRBJ2-7; D is tentatively TRBD1 or TRBD2 (5 bases each). Trimming left V 0 bases short and J 0 bases short, with 18 bases between. Looked up from germline, CDR1 is MDHEN and CDR2 is SYDVKM. The CDR3 spans 18 residues.

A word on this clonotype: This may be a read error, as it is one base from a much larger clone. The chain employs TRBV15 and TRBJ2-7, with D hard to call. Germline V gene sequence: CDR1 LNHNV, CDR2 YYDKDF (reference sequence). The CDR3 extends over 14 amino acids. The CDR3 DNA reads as TGTACCACCAGCAGAGATCAAGGGTACTACGAGCAGTACTTC. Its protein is CTTSRDQGYYEQYF. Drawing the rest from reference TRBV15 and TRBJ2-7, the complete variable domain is DAMVIQNPRYQVTQFGKPVTLSCSQTLNHNVMYWYQQKSSQAPKLLFHYYDKDFNNEADTPDNFQSRRPNTSFCFLDIRSPGLGDTAMYLCTTSRDQGYYEQYFGPGTRLTVT.

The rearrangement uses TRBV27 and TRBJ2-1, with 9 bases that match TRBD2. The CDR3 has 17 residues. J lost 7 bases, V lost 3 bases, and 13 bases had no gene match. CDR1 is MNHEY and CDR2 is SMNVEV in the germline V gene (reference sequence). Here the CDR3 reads CASSFPPSSGIPNEQFF. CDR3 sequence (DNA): TGTGCCAGCAGTTTCCCCCCTTCTAGCGGGATTCCGAATGAGCAGTTCTTC.